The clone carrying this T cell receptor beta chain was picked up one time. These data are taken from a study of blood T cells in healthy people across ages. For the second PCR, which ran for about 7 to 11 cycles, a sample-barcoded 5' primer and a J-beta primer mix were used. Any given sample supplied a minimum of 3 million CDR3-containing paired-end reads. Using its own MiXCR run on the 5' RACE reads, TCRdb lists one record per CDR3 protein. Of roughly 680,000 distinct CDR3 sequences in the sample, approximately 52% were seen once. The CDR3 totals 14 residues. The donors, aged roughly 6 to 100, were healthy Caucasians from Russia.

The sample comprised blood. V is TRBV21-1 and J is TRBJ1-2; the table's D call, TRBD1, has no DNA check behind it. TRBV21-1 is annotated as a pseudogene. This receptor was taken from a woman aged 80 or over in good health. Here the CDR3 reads CASSKDPPGYGYTF. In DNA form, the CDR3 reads TGTGCCAGCAGCAAAGACCCCCCGGGCTATGGCTACACCTTC.